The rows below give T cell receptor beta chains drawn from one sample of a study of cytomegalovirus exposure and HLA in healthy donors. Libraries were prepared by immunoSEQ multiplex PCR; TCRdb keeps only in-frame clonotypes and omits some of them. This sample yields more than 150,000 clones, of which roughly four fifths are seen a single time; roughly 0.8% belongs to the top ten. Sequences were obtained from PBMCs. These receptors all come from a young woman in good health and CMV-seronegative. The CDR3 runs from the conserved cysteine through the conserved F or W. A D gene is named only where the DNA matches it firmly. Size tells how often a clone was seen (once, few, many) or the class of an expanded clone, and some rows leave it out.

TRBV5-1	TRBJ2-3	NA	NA	TGCGCCAGCAGCCCCGTAGAAGGGGCAGATACGCAGTATTTT	CASSPVEGADTQYF
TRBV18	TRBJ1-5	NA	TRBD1	TGTGCCAGCTCACCGGACAGGGTGAATGGCAATCAGCCCCAGCATTTT	CASSPDRVNGNQPQHF
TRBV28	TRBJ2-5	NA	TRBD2	TGTGCCAGCGGAATCCCGGGACTATCACAAGAGACCCAGTACTTC	CASGIPGLSQETQYF
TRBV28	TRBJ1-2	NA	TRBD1	TGTGCCAGCAGTTTATACCCCTACGACAGGGATGGCTACACCTTC	CASSLYPYDRDGYTF
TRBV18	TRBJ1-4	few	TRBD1	TGTGCCAGCTCAATTGACAGGGCGAATAATGAAAAACTGTTTTTT	CASSIDRANNEKLFF
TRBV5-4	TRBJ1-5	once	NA	TGTGCCAGCAGCACAGGGTCGAATCAGCCCCAGCATTTT	CASSTGSNQPQHF
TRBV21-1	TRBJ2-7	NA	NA	TGTGCCAGCAGCAAAGCGCTCGGGCTAGCGGGAGACGAGCAGTACTTC	CASSKALGLAGDEQYF
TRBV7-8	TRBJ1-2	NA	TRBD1	TGTGCCAGCAGTTTGGACAGGGGCTATGGCTACACCTTC	CASSLDRGYGYTF
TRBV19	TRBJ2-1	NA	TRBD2	TGTGCCAGTAGTAAAGAACTAGCGACTTTTAGGGCGAATGAGCAGTTCTTC	CASSKELATFRANEQFF
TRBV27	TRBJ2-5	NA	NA	TGTGCCAGCAGTTTAGCGGGACTCCCGAGGGAGACCCAGTACTTC	CASSLAGLPRETQYF
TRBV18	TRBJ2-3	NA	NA	TGTGCCAGCTCACCATATACCCCGGCCGAGACCCTAGGAGATACGCAGTATTTT	CASSPYTPAETLGDTQYF
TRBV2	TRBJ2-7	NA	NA	TGTGCCAGCAGTGAAGGCGCCTACGAGCAGTACTTC	CASSEGAYEQYF
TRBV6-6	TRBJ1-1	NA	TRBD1	TGTGCCAGCAGTTACTCGAGACAGGGTGTCACTGAAGCTTTCTTT	CASSYSRQGVTEAFF
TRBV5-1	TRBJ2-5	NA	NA	TGCGCCAGCAGCCCTCGGAGCCCCCAAGAGACCCAGTACTTC	CASSPRSPQETQYF
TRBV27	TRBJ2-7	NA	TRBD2	TGTGCCAGCAGTTTACGTAGCGGGCCCTACGAGCAGTACTTC	CASSLRSGPYEQYF
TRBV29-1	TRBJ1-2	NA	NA	TGCAGCGTGGCCGCAGGGAGGGACTATGGCTACACCTTC	CSVAAGRDYGYTF
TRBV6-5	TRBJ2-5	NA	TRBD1	TGTGCCACGACAGGGGTAGGGGTGGGACAAGAGACCCAGTACTTC	CATTGVGVGQETQYF
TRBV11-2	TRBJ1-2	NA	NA	TGTGCCAGCAGCTTTGGACAGATCTATGGCTACACCTTC	CASSFGQIYGYTF
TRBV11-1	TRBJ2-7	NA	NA	TGTGCCAGCAGCTTTGGCAGGGGCGAGCAGTACTTC	CASSFGRGEQYF
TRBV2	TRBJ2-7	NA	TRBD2	TGTGCCAGCGGGGGACTAGCGGGTTTCTACGAGCAGTACTTC	CASGGLAGFYEQYF
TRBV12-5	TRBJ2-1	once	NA	TGTGCTAGTGGTTTGGGCGGGGCAAGGAATGAGCAGTTCTTC	CASGLGGARNEQFF
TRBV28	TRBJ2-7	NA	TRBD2	TGTGCCCTCGCCCGGTCTAGCGGGAGGGGAGAGCAGTACTTC	CALARSSGRGEQYF
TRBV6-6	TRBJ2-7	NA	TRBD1	TGTGCCAGCAGTCCCCTCGGACAGGGAGGTTCCTACGAGCAGTACTTC	CASSPLGQGGSYEQYF
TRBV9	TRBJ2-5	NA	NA	TGTGCCAGCAGCGTCTACGGGGGGCCAGAGACCCAGTACTTC	CASSVYGGPETQYF
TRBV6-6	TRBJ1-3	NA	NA	TGTGCCACGCTCTCGGGGGGGGACTCTGGAAACACCATATATTTT	CATLSGGDSGNTIYF
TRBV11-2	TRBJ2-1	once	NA	TGTGCCAGCAGCCGCAGTCCGGGAGCCACTACCGGCGATGAGCAGTTCTTC	CASSRSPGATTGDEQFF